This T cell receptor beta chain came from a study of human T cells and chemical hapten exposure. The CDR3 has 13 residues. From germline, CDR1 is SQVTM and CDR2 ANQGSEA. The ends were cut back, 3 bases at V and 1 base at J, with 9 bases in the middle. Time point in this sample: patch test 2, 6 weeks after DPC sensitization. Stated treatment: therapeutic diphenylcyclopropenone sensitization with weekly scalp DPC. TCRdb reprocessed the RACE reads with MiXCR, giving one entry per CDR3 protein. The sample yields roughly 380,000 distinct CDR3 sequences, more than 5% seen once. This clonotype was counted between two and nine times.

The sequenced sample was whole blood, obtained in connection with sensitization to the hapten diphenylcyclopropenone (DPC). The chain is built from TRBV29-1 and TRBJ1-1; perhaps TRBD1 as D (5 bases). The TCR originated in a woman aged 18 to 35 with alopecia areata. Some clones in this sample may be carry-over from other donors' samples. The CDR3 reads CSVETEWNTEAFF. CDR3 bases: TGCAGCGTTGAGACAGAATGGAACACTGAAGCTTTCTTT. Full variable domain (missing parts from reference TRBV29-1 and TRBJ1-1): SAVISQKPSRDICQRGTSLTIQCQVDSQVTMMFWYRQQPGQSLTLIATANQGSEATYESGFVIDKFPISRPNLTFSTLTVSNMSPEDSSIYLCSVETEWNTEAFFGQGTRLTVV.